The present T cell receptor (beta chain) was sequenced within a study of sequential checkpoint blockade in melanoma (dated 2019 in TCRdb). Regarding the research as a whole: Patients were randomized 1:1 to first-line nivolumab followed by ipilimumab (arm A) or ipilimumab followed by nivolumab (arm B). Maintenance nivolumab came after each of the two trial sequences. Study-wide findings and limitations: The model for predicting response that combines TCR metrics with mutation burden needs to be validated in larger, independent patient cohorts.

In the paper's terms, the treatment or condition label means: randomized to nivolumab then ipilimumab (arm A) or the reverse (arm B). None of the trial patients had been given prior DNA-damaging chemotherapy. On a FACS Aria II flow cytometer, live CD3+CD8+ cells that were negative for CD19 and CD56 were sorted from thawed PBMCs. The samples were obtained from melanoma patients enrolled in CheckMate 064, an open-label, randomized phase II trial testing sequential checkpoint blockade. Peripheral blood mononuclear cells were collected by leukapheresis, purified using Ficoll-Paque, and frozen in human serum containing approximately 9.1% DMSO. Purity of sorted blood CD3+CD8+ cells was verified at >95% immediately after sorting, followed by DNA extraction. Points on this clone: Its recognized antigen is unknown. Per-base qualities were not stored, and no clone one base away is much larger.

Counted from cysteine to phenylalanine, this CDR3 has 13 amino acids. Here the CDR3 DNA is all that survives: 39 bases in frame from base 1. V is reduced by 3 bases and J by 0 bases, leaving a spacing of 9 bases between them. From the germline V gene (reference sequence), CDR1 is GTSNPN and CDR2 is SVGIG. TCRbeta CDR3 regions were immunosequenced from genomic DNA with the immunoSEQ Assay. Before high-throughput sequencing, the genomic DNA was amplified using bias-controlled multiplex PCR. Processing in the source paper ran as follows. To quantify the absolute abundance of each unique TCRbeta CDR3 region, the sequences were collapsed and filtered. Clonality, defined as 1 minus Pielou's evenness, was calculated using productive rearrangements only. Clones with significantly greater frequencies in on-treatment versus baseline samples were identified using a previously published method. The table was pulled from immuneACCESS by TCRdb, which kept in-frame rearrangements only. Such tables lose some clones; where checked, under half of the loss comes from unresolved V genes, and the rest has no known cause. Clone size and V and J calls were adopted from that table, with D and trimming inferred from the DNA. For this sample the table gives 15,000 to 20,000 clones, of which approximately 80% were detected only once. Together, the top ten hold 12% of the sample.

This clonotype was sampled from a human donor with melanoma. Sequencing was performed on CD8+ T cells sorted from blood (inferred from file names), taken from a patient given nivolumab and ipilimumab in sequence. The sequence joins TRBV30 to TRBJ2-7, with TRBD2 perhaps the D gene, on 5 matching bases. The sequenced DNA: TGTGCCTGGAGCCCTGGGAGCTCCTACGAGCAGTACTTC. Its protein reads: CAWSPGSSYEQYF.